This TCR beta chain emerged from a study of identical twins. A single record per CDR3 protein comes from TCRdb applying MiXCR to the 5' RACE reads. This sample has some 1,600,000 distinct CDR3 sequences; about 32% occur once, and the top ten carry about 0.25%. The clonotype comes from a newborn girl in good health. Sequenced: cord blood.

In nucleotides, the CDR3 is TGTGCCAGCAGCGTAGACAGGGGCACTAACACTGAAGCTTTCTTT. It yields the protein CASSVDRGTNTEAFF. The chain recombines TRBV9 with TRBJ1-1; the match to TRBD1 covers 7 bases. The CDR3 runs to 15 residues. Germline CDR1 is SGDLS and CDR2 is YYNGEE. J lost 2 bases, V lost 0 bases, and 4 bases had no gene match.